The 7 T cell receptor beta chains listed next were all sequenced from one sample in a study of shared clonotypes between healthy human individuals. Sequencing was performed with immunoSEQ multiplex PCR; in TCRdb, only in-frame clones are kept and a portion is missing. The sample lists more than 1 million clones; more than 75% were seen once. The sample was memory CD4+ T cells from PBMCs. Subset defined: CD45RA-negative fraction. These receptors were collected from a man aged 18 to 30 in good health. Some clones in this sample may be carry-over from other donors' samples.

About this clone: Additional DNA sequences in this sample encode the identical CDR3. The chain links TRBV6-6 to TRBJ2-2; D unclear. V was pared by 9 bases and J by 0 bases, with 8 bases between. The CDR3 contains 13 residues. Looked up from germline, CDR1 is MNHNY and CDR2 is SVGAGI (reference sequence). The CDR3 region has the DNA TGTGCCAGTCGGCTATCGAACACCGGGGAGCTGTTTTTT. Amino acids: CASRLSNTGELFF.

This chain joins TRBV6-1 and TRBJ1-5, with D unclear. Per the germline V gene, CDR1 is MNHNS and CDR2 is SASEGT. The V end lost 1 base, the J end lost 0 bases, and 10 bases lay between the germline ends. The CDR3 contains 16 residues. The CDR3: CASSEVGGYSNQPQHF. For the CDR3, the DNA is TGTGCCAGCAGTGAAGTTGGAGGATATAGCAATCAGCCCCAGCATTTT.

The V gene is TRBV28, the J gene TRBJ1-1; possible D gene TRBD1, 6 bases. This CDR3 region has 12 residues. Germline CDR1 and CDR2: MDHEN and SYDVKM. V lost 1 base and J lost 10, with 10 bases in between. Here the CDR3 reads CASSLSRGLAFF. The CDR3, as DNA: TGTGCCAGCAGTTTATCGCGGGGGCTAGCTTTCTTT.

CDR3 DNA: TGTGCCAGTAGTATGCCTCAGGGGGCGTTAAATCAGCCCCAGCATTTT. This gives the protein CASSMPQGALNQPQHF. The chain combines TRBV19 with TRBJ1-5, with 8 positions matching TRBD1. The V segment lost 3 bases and the J segment 4 bases; nucleotides outside the gene matches: 8. CDR3 length: 16 amino acids. Per the germline V gene, CDR1 is LNHDA and CDR2 is SQIVND (reference sequence).

This clone occurred a few times. The chain has TRBV5-6 and TRBJ2-3, with 8 bases fitting TRBD2. V was clipped by 4 bases and J by 4 bases; unmatched bases: 8. Germline V gene sequence: CDR1 SGHDT, CDR2 YYEEEE. The CDR3 is 15 residues long. The CDR3, as DNA: TGTGCCAGCAGCGGTTTAGCGGGATCGGCAGATACGCAGTATTTT. Amino acid sequence: CASSGLAGSADTQYF.

The CDR3 protein is CAISRQGSEKLFF. In nucleotides, the CDR3 is TGTGCCATCAGTCGACAGGGGAGCGAAAAACTGTTTTTT. The rearrangement links TRBV10-3 to TRBJ1-4; TRBD1 aligns across 8 bases. Trimming took 5 bases from V and 8 from J; bases not matched to a gene: 4. The germline gives CDR1 ENHRY, CDR2 SYGVKD. The CDR3 length is 13 residues.

This clone occurred a few times. The chain couples TRBV28 to TRBJ2-7; 7 positions agree with TRBD2. CDR1 and CDR2 (germline): MDHEN, SYDVKM. V shed 8 bases and J 5 bases; nucleotides not matched to a gene: 3. This CDR3 region has 11 residues. CDR3 sequence (DNA): TGTGCCAGCGCAGGACTAGACGAGCAGTACTTC. This codes for CASAGLDEQYF.